Included here is one T cell receptor (beta chain) sequence, with context. This clonotype was seen once. The antigen it binds to is not known. Base qualities were left out, and no much larger clone turns up one base away. The sample originates from a study of T-cell memory formation after mild COVID-19 (dated by TCRdb to about 2021). With respect to the entire study: Most TCR sequence clusters were specific to one of the two donors. T-cell clones expanding and contracting after mild COVID-19 in two donors were tracked by longitudinal TCRalpha and TCRbeta repertoire sequencing. The cohort comprised two young, previously healthy adult volunteers, one female and one male. The paper's findings and limits, for the study overall: Contracting CD4+ clones were located mainly in the CM and EM memory subsets, whereas CD8+ clones were found to be enriched in EMRA. Clones contracting from day 15 to 85 had balanced CD4/CD8 phenotypes, while a second wave expanding from day 15 to 37 was biased towards CD4+. The second-wave clones that peaked on day 37 were not confirmed to be SARS-CoV-2 specific. The study included only a couple of mild cases, and larger cohorts that include severe cases with pre-infection samples were judged to be necessary. Some responding clones were detected in pre-infection memory, which suggested that pre-existing cross-reactive memory T cells had joined the SARS-CoV-2 response.

Sequencing used an Illumina NovaSeq 6000. cDNA libraries for TCRalpha and TCRbeta were prepared by 5'RACE using constant-segment primers, with sample barcodes and unique molecular identifiers added. Trizol reagent was used to extract RNA from every sample. Amplification of the libraries took two PCR steps, and the second step added a second sample barcode plus Illumina TruSeq adapters. Sequencing of the libraries was done on an Illumina NovaSeq, producing 2 x 150 bp paired-end reads. The authors' pipeline ran thus. Reads were demultiplexed and collapsed into UMI-guided consensus sequences with migec v1.2.7. With mixcr v2.1.11, UMI consensuses were aligned to TRA and TRB V and J templates and assembled into clonotypes. A clonotype was counted as expanded or contracted only if both edgeR and NoisET called the change significant, with noise models trained on biological replicates. edgeR calls used a false discovery rate-adjusted p below 0.01 and a log2 fold-change threshold of 1. As an exploratory analysis of dynamics, max-normalized trajectories of the 1000 most abundant clonotypes were examined by PCA with hierarchical clustering. Each responding clone was given a CD4 or CD8 phenotype based on the CD4+ and CD8+ repertoires, which had been sequenced separately. TCRdb passed the public sequencing reads through fastp at Q25 and MiXCR, retaining productive beta sequences. Rows matching on CDR3 protein sequence are summarized as one entry with the most common DNA and genes. Here the V and J calls rest on TCRdb's processing, not on the authors' analysis. The sample profile shows nearly 200,000 distinct CDR3 sequences; about a sixth of them were found once. Of the sample, 2.4% is held by the ten largest clones.

PBMCs were isolated by Ficoll-Paque density gradient centrifugation. CDR1 and CDR2 were assigned from the germline V gene (reference sequence) as LGHDT and YNNKEL. From V the trimming removes 0 bases and from J it removes 4 bases, while the gene matches leave 6 bases of the junction unaccounted for. The CDR3 contains 17 residues, cysteine and phenylalanine counted. The sequence is cut down to CDR3 DNA, 51 bases in frame from base 1. Here the chain combines TRBV3-1 and TRBJ2-3, with 11 bases matching TRBD2. The clonotype originates from an adult woman who had mild COVID-19 (a few samples of this study predate the infection). The sample titles of this study are shuffled in the database, so cell type and time point are left out; the donor was told from shared clones. Material for sequencing was PBMCs or a T cell subset sorted from them (not recorded which). CDR3 reads: CASSQEVASGGPDTQYF. At the DNA level, the sequence is TGTGCCAGCAGCCAAGAGGTGGCTAGCGGGGGGCCAGATACGCAGTATTTT.